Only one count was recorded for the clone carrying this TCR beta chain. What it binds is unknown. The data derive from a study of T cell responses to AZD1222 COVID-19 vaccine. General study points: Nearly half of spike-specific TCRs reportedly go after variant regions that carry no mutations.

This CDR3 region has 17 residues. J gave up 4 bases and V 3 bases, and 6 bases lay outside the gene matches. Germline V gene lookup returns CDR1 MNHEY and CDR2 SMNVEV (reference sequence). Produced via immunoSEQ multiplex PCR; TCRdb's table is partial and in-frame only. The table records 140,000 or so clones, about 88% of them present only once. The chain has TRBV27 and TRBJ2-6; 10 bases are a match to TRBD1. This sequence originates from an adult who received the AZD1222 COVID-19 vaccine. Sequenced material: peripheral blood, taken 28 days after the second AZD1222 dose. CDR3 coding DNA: TGTGCCAGCAGTTTTTTCGGGACAGGGGTAGGGGCCAACGTCCTGACTTTC. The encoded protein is CASSFFGTGVGANVLTF. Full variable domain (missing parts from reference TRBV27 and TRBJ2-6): EAQVTQNPRYLITVTGKKLTVTCSQNMNHEYMSWYRQDPGLGLRQIYYSMNVEVTDKGDVPEGYKVSRKEKRNFPLILESPSPNQTSLYFCASSFFGTGVGANVLTFGAGSRLTVL.